A selection of T cell receptor beta chains follows, all from one sample in a study of cytomegalovirus exposure and HLA in healthy donors. Sequencing was performed with immunoSEQ multiplex PCR; in TCRdb, only in-frame clones are kept and a portion is missing. The sample has around 92,000 clones; about 83% are singletons. Source material: PBMCs. These TCRs come from a man between 60 and 70 years old in good health and CMV-seropositive. The CDR3 runs from the conserved cysteine through the conserved F or W. The D gene is left open where the match is weak. Size tells how often a clone was seen (once, few, many) or the class of an expanded clone, and some rows leave it out.

j_gene,v_gene,d_gene,abundance,CDR3aa,CDR3nt
TRBJ2-3,TRBV18,.,.,CASSPVSTDTQYF,TGTGCCAGCTCCCCTGTAAGCACAGATACGCAGTATTTT
TRBJ2-3,TRBV27,.,few,CASSPTPVSTQYF,TGTGCCAGCAGCCCTACCCCGGTATCTACGCAGTATTTT
TRBJ2-3,TRBV9,TRBD2,.,CASSPLASGGSTDTQYF,TGTGCCAGCAGCCCCCTGGCTAGCGGGGGATCCACAGATACGCAGTATTTT
TRBJ1-3,TRBV19,TRBD1,.,CASSPTGTGNTIYF,TGTGCCAGTAGCCCGACAGGGACTGGAAACACCATATATTTT
TRBJ1-5,TRBV18,TRBD1,.,CASSPQGGGGNQPQHF,TGTGCCAGCTCACCACAAGGGGGCGGTGGCAATCAGCCCCAGCATTTT
TRBJ1-5,TRBV27,.,.,CASSLWGQPVPQHF,TGTGCCAGCAGTCTATGGGGGCAGCCAGTGCCCCAGCATTTT
TRBJ1-1,TRBV9,.,.,CASSVAGYTEAFF,TGTGCCAGCAGCGTAGCGGGTTACACTGAAGCTTTCTTT
TRBJ1-1,TRBV5-4,TRBD1,.,CASSLGLGQLLNTEAFF,TGTGCCAGCAGCTTGGGGCTGGGACAGCTTTTGAACACTGAAGCTTTCTTT
TRBJ1-1,TRBV5-1,.,few,CASSRSGDTEAFF,TGCGCCAGCAGCAGATCAGGGGACACTGAAGCTTTCTTT
TRBJ2-7,TRBV4-2,TRBD1,.,CASSLNPRDRGREGPYEQYF,TGTGCCAGCAGCCTAAACCCCCGGGACAGGGGGAGGGAAGGCCCCTACGAGCAGTACTTC
TRBJ1-1,TRBV7-6,.,.,CASSLGPGMNTEAFF,TGTGCCAGCAGCTTAGGCCCCGGGATGAACACTGAAGCTTTCTTT
TRBJ2-7,TRBV30,.,.,CAFQQGTYEQYF,TGTGCCTTTCAACAGGGTACCTACGAGCAGTACTTC
TRBJ1-1,TRBV5-1,.,.,CASSLDGGGSLNTEAFF,TGCGCCAGCAGCTTGGATGGCGGGGGAAGTTTGAACACTGAAGCTTTCTTT
TRBJ2-5,TRBV6-1,TRBD1,.,CASVLDRVRETQYF,TGTGCCAGCGTACTGGACAGGGTGCGGGAGACCCAGTACTTC
TRBJ2-5,TRBV7-3,TRBD2,.,CASSPGGGETQYF,TGTGCCAGCAGCCCGGGGGGTGGGGAGACCCAGTACTTC
TRBJ2-2,TRBV6-5,TRBD2,.,CASSYGGGAGTGELFF,TGTGCCAGCAGTTACGGCGGGGGGGCTGGGACCGGGGAGCTGTTTTTT
TRBJ2-2,TRBV30,.,.,CAWSVAPRGTGELFF,TGTGCCTGGAGTGTTGCGCCCCGAGGGACCGGGGAGCTGTTTTTT
TRBJ2-2,TRBV5-8,.,.,CASSLGLRENTGELFF,TGTGCCAGCAGCTTGGGCCTCAGGGAGAACACCGGGGAGCTGTTTTTT
TRBJ2-7,TRBV19,TRBD1,.,CASSPGTGDYEQYF,TGTGCCAGTAGCCCTGGGACAGGGGACTACGAGCAGTACTTC
TRBJ2-1,TRBV30,.,.,CAWSAGYNEQFF,TGTGCCTGGAGTGCGGGCTACAATGAGCAGTTCTTC
TRBJ1-2,TRBV5-3,TRBD1,.,CARSSDREYYGYTF,TGTGCCAGAAGCTCGGACAGGGAGTACTATGGCTACACCTTC
TRBJ1-4,TRBV9,.,once,CASSVGAYPTNEKLFF,TGTGCCAGCAGCGTAGGCGCTTATCCAACTAATGAAAAACTGTTTTTT
TRBJ2-4,TRBV11-2,TRBD1,.,CASSSGQGPIQYF,TGTGCCAGCAGCTCGGGACAGGGGCCCATTCAGTACTTC
TRBJ2-7,TRBV7-6,.,few,CASSRTGVSYEQYF,TGTGCCAGCAGCAGAACCGGGGTCTCCTACGAGCAGTACTTC
TRBJ1-6,TRBV4-1,TRBD1,few,CASSQAPGDSYNSPLHF,TGCGCCAGCAGCCAAGCCCCCGGGGACAGCTATAATTCACCCCTCCACTTT
TRBJ2-7,TRBV5-1,TRBD1,.,CASSLESWTGREQYF,TGCGCCAGCAGCTTGGAATCTTGGACAGGGAGGGAGCAGTACTTC
TRBJ1-4,TRBV10-3,TRBD1,.,CAISESGTGVNEKLFF,TGTGCCATCAGTGAGTCCGGGACAGGGGTGAATGAAAAACTGTTTTTT
TRBJ2-5,TRBV7-6,TRBD1,.,CASSWGRGRWNGETQYF,TGTGCCAGCAGCTGGGGAAGGGGGCGGTGGAACGGGGAGACCCAGTACTTC
TRBJ2-1,TRBV7-2,.,.,CASTTSQASYNEQFF,TGTGCCAGCACTACTAGCCAGGCATCCTACAATGAGCAGTTCTTC
TRBJ2-6,TRBV13,.,.,CASSLGAASGANVLTF,TGTGCCAGCAGCTTAGGAGCTGCCTCTGGGGCCAACGTCCTGACTTTC
TRBJ1-2,TRBV7-9,.,.,CASSGTGLGQIDGYTF,TGTGCCAGCAGCGGAACAGGGCTCGGGCAAATCGATGGCTACACCTTC
TRBJ2-5,TRBV4-1,TRBD2,.,CASSQVPRGASGGPQETQYF,TGCGCCAGCAGCCAAGTCCCTCGCGGCGCTAGCGGGGGACCCCAAGAGACCCAGTACTTC
TRBJ2-7,TRBV5-1,.,few,CASSGGISYEQYF,TGCGCCAGCAGCGGGGGGATCTCCTACGAGCAGTACTTC
TRBJ1-1,TRBV7-2,TRBD1,.,CASRGTGGTEAFF,TGTGCCAGCAGAGGGACAGGGGGCACTGAAGCTTTCTTT
TRBJ1-3,TRBV19,.,.,CASSIVQVSGNTIYF,TGTGCCAGTAGTATTGTCCAGGTCTCTGGAAACACCATATATTTT
TRBJ1-4,TRBV2,.,few,CASSEALWPTNEKLFF,TGTGCCAGCAGTGAAGCCCTTTGGCCTACTAATGAAAAACTGTTTTTT
TRBJ2-7,TRBV13,.,.,CASSEGGYYEQYF,TGTGCCAGCAGCGAGGGGGGGTACTACGAGCAGTACTTC
TRBJ2-7,TRBV5-6,.,.,CASRPTGGPYEQYF,TGTGCCAGCAGGCCGACAGGAGGCCCCTACGAGCAGTACTTC
TRBJ2-1,TRBV2,.,.,CASSRPGHSSSYNEQFF,TGTGCCAGCAGTCGTCCGGGACATTCGAGCTCCTACAATGAGCAGTTCTTC
TRBJ2-7,TRBV7-8,.,.,CASSLAEGRYEQYF,TGTGCCAGCAGCTTAGCGGAGGGTCGATACGAGCAGTACTTC